The rows below give T cell receptor beta chains drawn from one sample of a study of blood T cell repertoires in COVID-19. The method was immunoSEQ multiplex PCR; TCRdb's version includes in-frame clones alone and lacks a portion of them. The sample holds around 25,000 clones, about 85% seen once. The sequenced sample consisted of peripheral blood. These receptors all stem from a man aged 70 or older with acute or convalescent COVID-19. Each CDR3 is given with its conserved first and last residue. The D gene is left open where the match is weak. A row's size may be missing; if present it is once, few, many or a size class.

d_gene	v_gene	abundance	j_gene	CDR3nt	CDR3aa
TRBD2	TRBV25-1	.	TRBJ2-1	TGTGCCAGCGGGGGGGGGATCTTGAACAATGAGCAGTTCTTC	CASGGGILNNEQFF
TRBD1	TRBV5-5	few	TRBJ1-3	TGTGCCAGCAGCGACATCAGGGGGCGATCTGGAAACACCATATATTTT	CASSDIRGRSGNTIYF
TRBD1	TRBV5-6	once	TRBJ1-1	TGTGCCAGCAGCCCGACAGGGCTCCGCGAGGCTTTCTTT	CASSPTGLREAFF
TRBD1	TRBV29-1	.	TRBJ1-1	TGCAGCGTTACGGGACAGGGAAACCCTGAAGCTTTCTTT	CSVTGQGNPEAFF
.	TRBV7-2	.	TRBJ1-6	TGTGCCAGCAGCTTAGCTGCCGGGACTCCCTATAATTCACCCCTCCACTTT	CASSLAAGTPYNSPLHF
.	TRBV6-2/TRBV6-3	.	TRBJ2-7	TGTGCCAGCAGTCTTAGCGGCCCCACGAACGAGCAGTACTTC	CASSLSGPTNEQYF
.	TRBV30	.	TRBJ1-4	TGTGCCTGGAGTGTTATCGGGGGTTTAGGCGAAAAACTGTTTTTT	CAWSVIGGLGEKLFF
.	TRBV10-3	.	TRBJ2-7	TGTGCCATCAGTGAGTCAGATGCCACTTCCTACGAGCAGTACTTC	CAISESDATSYEQYF
.	TRBV11-2	.	TRBJ1-4	TGTGCCAGCAGCTGGGAGGGACCTCGTGGTGAAAAACTGTTTTTT	CASSWEGPRGEKLFF
.	TRBV19	few	TRBJ1-2	TGTGCCAGTTCCCCGAGCCTTCCGGGCACTAGCTATGGCTACACCTTC	CASSPSLPGTSYGYTF
TRBD1	TRBV19	.	TRBJ2-7	TGTGCCAGTAGCGGGACAGGGCACCCCTCGGTCGACGAGCAGTACTTC	CASSGTGHPSVDEQYF
TRBD1	TRBV10-1	.	TRBJ2-2	TGCGCCAGCAGTGACAACGACAGGGGGCAGGGCACCGGGGAGCTGTTTTTT	CASSDNDRGQGTGELFF
.	TRBV12-5	.	TRBJ2-7	TGTGCTAGTGGTTTAGATCTAGTGAGCTACGAGCAGTACTTC	CASGLDLVSYEQYF
.	TRBV28	.	TRBJ2-6	TGTGCCAGCAGTCCGACGGGCTCTGGGGCCAACGTCCTGACTTTC	CASSPTGSGANVLTF
TRBD1	TRBV18	.	TRBJ1-4	TGTGCCAGCTCTCCCGTCGGACAGGGAGGGGAAAAACTGTTTTTT	CASSPVGQGGEKLFF
.	TRBV11-2	.	TRBJ2-7	TGTGCCAGCTCTCAGGAGGGCCACGAGCAGTACTTC	CASSQEGHEQYF
.	TRBV20-1	.	TRBJ1-1	TGCAGGGGGGCGGCGGGCACTGAAGCTTTCTTT	CRGAAGTEAFF